This T cell receptor (beta chain) was identified during a study of spatial heterogeneity in lung cancer. Study context: An average of more than ten raw reads was observed per unique TCR and UMI combination.

Ten or more counts support this clonotype. Its cognate antigen is unknown. This beta chain turned up in a library designed for alpha chains; as an off-target read, its abundance says little. Study-level points and caveats: Blood showed ubiquitous tumor TCRs more often at resection than at routine follow-up.

The time point here: sample taken at primary tumor resection. Without sorting, whole RNA was sequenced from tumor, nontumor lung or frozen PBMC. Untreated early-stage non-small cell lung cancer patients, some 70 in total, were the donors. Each TCR cDNA molecule carried a unique molecular identifier. TCRdb used MiXCR to reprocess the 5' RACE reads, holding one entry per CDR3 protein. The sample gives approximately 7,800 distinct CDR3 sequences, 8.6% of which show up once; 40% to 50% is in the top ten. This CDR3 spans 13 amino acids. Germline V gives CDR1 SSHAT, CDR2 FNYEAQ (reference sequence). The sequencing here drew on PBMCs, taken at surgery. The chain combines TRBV7-7 with TRBJ2-3; TRBD2 matches at 11 bases. This TCR derives from a male donor with early-stage non-small cell lung cancer. This CDR3 reads CASGRADTDTQYF. For the CDR3, the DNA is TGTGCTAGCGGGAGGGCCGACACAGATACGCAGTATTTT.